These T cell receptor beta chains were read from a single sample in a study of read filtering for tumor transcriptome and immune sequencing. TCRdb reprocessed the reads via MiXCR and lists one record per CDR3 protein. The sample lists tens of thousands of distinct CDR3 sequences, nearly 20% seen once, with around an eighth in the top ten. The sample consisted of a population of CD138-negative cells sorted from bone marrow. Every receptor here comes from a donor at least 40 years old with multiple myeloma. CDR3s include the opening cysteine and the closing phenylalanine or tryptophan. A D gene is named only where the DNA matches it firmly. Clone size appears in some rows only: once, few, many, or a class for an expanded clone.

cdr3_length d_call clone_size j_call v_call cdr3_nt cdr3_aa
12 NA NA TRBJ2-7 TRBV20-1 TGCAGTGCTCGGATGGCTGGGGGCGAGCAGTACTTC CSARMAGGEQYF
12 NA NA TRBJ2-7 TRBV14 TGTGCCAGCAGCCAATCCGGATACGAGCAGTACTTC CASSQSGYEQYF
13 TRBD1 many TRBJ1-1 TRBV6-6 TGTGCCAGCAGTTCTCACAGGGGCACTGAAGCTTTCTTT CASSSHRGTEAFF
16 TRBD2 many TRBJ2-3 TRBV6-5 TGTGCCAGCAGCCGGGGGACTAGCGGGAGCACAGATACGCAGTATTTT CASSRGTSGSTDTQYF
13 TRBD1 many TRBJ2-7 TRBV20-1 TGCAGTGGGGTAGACAGGGAAGTCTACGAGCAGTACTTC CSGVDREVYEQYF
16 NA many TRBJ1-4 TRBV15 TGTGCCACCAGCAGAAGCGCAGGGGCGTCTAATGAAAAACTGTTTTTT CATSRSAGASNEKLFF
14 NA many TRBJ2-1 TRBV15 TGTGCCACCAGCAGATTGGGTTCCGATTATAGGCAGTTCTTC CATSRLGSDYRQFF
13 NA few TRBJ1-5 TRBV27 TGTGCCAGCAGTTTCAGGGGCAATCAGCCCCAGCATTTT CASSFRGNQPQHF
15 NA medium-sized TRBJ2-1 TRBV3-1 TGTGCCAGCAGCCCTGGTAAAATGGGGTACAATGAGCAGTTCTTC CASSPGKMGYNEQFF
12 NA few TRBJ2-3 TRBV5-1 TGCGCCAGCAGCTTGGTCGGAGATACGCAGTATTTT CASSLVGDTQYF
9 NA many TRBJ1-1 TRBV19 TGTGCCGGCGACAGTGAAGCTTTCTTT CAGDSEAFF
14 TRBD1 many TRBJ2-2 TRBV5-1 TGCGCCAGCAGCCCGGACAGGGAGACCGGGGAGCTGTTTTTT CASSPDRETGELFF
13 TRBD1 many TRBJ2-1 TRBV20-1 TGCAGTGTTTGGCACTCAGGGGGCGATGAGCAGTTCTTC CSVWHSGGDEQFF
15 NA many TRBJ2-2 TRBV18 TGTGCCAGCTCACCGGCAGGGGTAACTTTCGGGGAGCTGTTTTTT CASSPAGVTFGELFF
18 NA few TRBJ1-5 TRBV21-1 TGTGCCAGCAGTACCTCACTAGGGTCAGGGATAAGCAATCAGCCCCAGCATTTT CASSTSLGSGISNQPQHF
12 NA few TRBJ2-7 TRBV6-5 TGTGCCAGCAGTTCTCCGAGCTACGAGCAGTACTTC CASSSPSYEQYF
14 NA NA TRBJ2-7 TRBV6-1 TGTGCCAGCAGCGTGGACGGGTTGAGAACCGGGCAGTACTTC CASSVDGLRTGQYF
15 TRBD2 many TRBJ2-7 TRBV5-1 TGCGCCAGCAGCTTGCAGACGGGAGGGCCGGAGGAGCAGTACTTC CASSLQTGGPEEQYF
15 NA NA TRBJ2-2 TRBV6-5 TGTGCCAGCAGACCCACTCGGGGTAACACCGGGGAGCTGTTTTTT CASRPTRGNTGELFF
12 NA NA TRBJ1-2 TRBV12-3/TRBV12-4 TGTGCCAGCAGTTTGGGCCACTATGGCTACACCTTC CASSLGHYGYTF
14 NA many TRBJ2-7 TRBV6-2/TRBV6-3 TGTGCCAGCAGTTACAGGGACGTCGCCTACGAGCAGTACTTC CASSYRDVAYEQYF
14 NA NA TRBJ2-2 TRBV20-1 TGCGGTGCTACGGACTACCTGAACACCGGGGAGCTGTTTTTT CGATDYLNTGELFF
17 NA many TRBJ1-4 TRBV11-3 TGTGCCAGCAGCCCTTTGAGGAGCGGACCAACTAATGAAAAACTGTTTTTT CASSPLRSGPTNEKLFF
17 TRBD2 many TRBJ2-1 TRBV30 TGTGCCTGGAGGGGACTAGCGGGAGAGGAGTCCTACAATGAGCAGTTCTTC CAWRGLAGEESYNEQFF
15 NA many TRBJ2-2 TRBV3-1 TGTGCCAGCAGCCGACCGGGTCCGGACACCGGGGAGCTGTTTTTT CASSRPGPDTGELFF
14 NA many TRBJ2-3 TRBV29-1 TGCAGCGTGGGGGGACTTCGTAGCACAGATACGCAGTATTTT CSVGGLRSTDTQYF
14 NA few TRBJ1-1 TRBV19 TGTGCCAGTAGTATTAAGGGGATAGTGACTGAAGCTTTCTTT CASSIKGIVTEAFF